This T cell receptor beta chain emerged from a study of T cell responses to AZD1222 COVID-19 vaccine. Study-wide results and caveats: Close to half of spike-specific TCRs reportedly recognize unmutated variant regions.

Sequenced by immunoSEQ multiplex PCR; TCRdb stores in-frame clones only, minus some. Found here are 75,000 to 85,000 clones, 87% of them singletons; the top ten hold around 10%. The CDR3 runs to 15 residues. The V gene end was trimmed by 1 base and the J gene end by 4 bases; junction bases not matched to a gene: 6. CDR1 SGHTA and CDR2 FQGTGA come from the germline V gene. Regarding this clone: The antigen is unknown.

The source is an adult who received the AZD1222 COVID-19 vaccine. J is TRBJ1-2 and V is TRBV7-3, with 7 bases fitting TRBD1. This material consisted of peripheral blood, taken 28 days after the second AZD1222 dose. The CDR3 loop reads CASSLIAGGFYGYTF. The CDR3 DNA reads as TGTGCCAGCAGCTTAATCGCAGGGGGGTTCTATGGCTACACCTTC.